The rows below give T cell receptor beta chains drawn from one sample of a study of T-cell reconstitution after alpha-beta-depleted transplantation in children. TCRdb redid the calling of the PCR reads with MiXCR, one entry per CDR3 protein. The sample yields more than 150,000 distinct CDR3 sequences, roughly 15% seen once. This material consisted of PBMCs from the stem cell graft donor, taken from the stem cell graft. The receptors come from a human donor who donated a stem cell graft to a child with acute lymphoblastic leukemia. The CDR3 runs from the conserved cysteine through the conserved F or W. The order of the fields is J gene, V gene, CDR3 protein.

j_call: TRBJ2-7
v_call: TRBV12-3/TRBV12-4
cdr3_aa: CASRLAEGSYEQYF

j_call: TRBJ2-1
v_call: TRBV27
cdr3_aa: CASTLGRSGNEQFF

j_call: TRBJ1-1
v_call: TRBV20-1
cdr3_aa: CSAGIGQAYNF

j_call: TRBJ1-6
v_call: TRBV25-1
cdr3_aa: CASSAGIGGSPLHF

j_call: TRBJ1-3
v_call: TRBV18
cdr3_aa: CASSQDSSGNTIYF

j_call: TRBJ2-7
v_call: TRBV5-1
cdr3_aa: CASSLSGEQYF

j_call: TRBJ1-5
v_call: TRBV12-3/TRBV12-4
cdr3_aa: CASRRQGASYRNQPQHF

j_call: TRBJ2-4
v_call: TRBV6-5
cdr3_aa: CASSYSRSMLAKNIQYF

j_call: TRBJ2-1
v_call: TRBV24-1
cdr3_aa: CATSGQLAGGTNEQFF

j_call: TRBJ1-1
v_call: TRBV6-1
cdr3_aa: CAVGLRTEAFF

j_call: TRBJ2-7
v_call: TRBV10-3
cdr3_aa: CAISITSGSMSEQYF

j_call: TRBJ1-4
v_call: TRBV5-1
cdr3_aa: CASSFGPTGDGEKLFF

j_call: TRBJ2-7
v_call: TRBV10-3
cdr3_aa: CASTGDNADYEQYF

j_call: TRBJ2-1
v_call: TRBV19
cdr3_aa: CASSADRGSYNEQFF

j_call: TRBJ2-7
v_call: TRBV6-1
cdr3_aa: CASRSSSGGFDEQYF

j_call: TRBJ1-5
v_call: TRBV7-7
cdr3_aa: CASSRCLWARGFSNQPQHF

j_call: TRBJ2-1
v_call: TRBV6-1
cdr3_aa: CASSRTALGNEQFF

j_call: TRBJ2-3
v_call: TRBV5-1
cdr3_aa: CASSSEAARTDTQYF

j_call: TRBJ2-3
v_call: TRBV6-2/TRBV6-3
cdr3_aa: CASTDRGSQYF

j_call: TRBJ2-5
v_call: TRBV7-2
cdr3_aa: CASSPGKAETQYF

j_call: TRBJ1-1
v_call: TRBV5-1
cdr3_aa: CASSSGEGNTEAFF

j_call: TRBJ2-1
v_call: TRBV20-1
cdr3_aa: CSASDRGREDEQFF

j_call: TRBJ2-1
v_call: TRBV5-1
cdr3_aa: CASSPGLAGLNEQFF

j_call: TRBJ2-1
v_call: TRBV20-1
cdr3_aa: CSASVPSGSLNEQFF

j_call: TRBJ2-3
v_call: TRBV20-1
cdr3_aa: CSARGGLAGYTDTQYF

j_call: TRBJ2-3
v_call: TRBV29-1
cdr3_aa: CSVEGGSRGTQYF

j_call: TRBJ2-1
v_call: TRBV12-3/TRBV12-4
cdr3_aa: CASTRGDPSSYNEQFF

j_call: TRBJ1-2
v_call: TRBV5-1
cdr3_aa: CASSFTQGYYGYTF

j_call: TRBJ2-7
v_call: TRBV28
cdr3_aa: CASSLGGVRLEQYF

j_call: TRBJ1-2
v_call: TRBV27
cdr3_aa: CASSGQGDGGYTF

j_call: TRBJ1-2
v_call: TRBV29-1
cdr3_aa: CSVDVGLRGYTF

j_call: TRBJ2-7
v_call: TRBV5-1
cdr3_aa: CASRPATGGTYEQYF

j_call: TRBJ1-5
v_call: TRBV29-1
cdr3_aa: CSVVPGSNQPQHF